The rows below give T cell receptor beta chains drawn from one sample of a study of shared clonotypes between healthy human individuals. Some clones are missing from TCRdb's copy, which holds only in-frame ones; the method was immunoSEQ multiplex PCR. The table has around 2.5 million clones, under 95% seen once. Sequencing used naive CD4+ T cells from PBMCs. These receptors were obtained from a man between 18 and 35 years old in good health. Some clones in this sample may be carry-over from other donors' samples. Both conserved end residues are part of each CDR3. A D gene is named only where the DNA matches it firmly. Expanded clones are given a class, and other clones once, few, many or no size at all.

CDR3: CASSIMTAAAAFF; DNA: TGTGCCAGCAGCATAATGACCGCGGCGGCAGCTTTCTTT; size: few; V: TRBV7-9; length: 13; D: .; J: TRBJ1-1
CDR3: CASSGQGTDTQYF; DNA: TGTGCCAGCTCTGGACAGGGCACAGATACGCAGTATTTT; size: .; V: TRBV18; length: 13; D: TRBD1; J: TRBJ2-3
CDR3: CASSIQGYGYTF; DNA: TGTGCCAGCTCAATTCAGGGGTATGGCTACACCTTC; size: once; V: TRBV18; length: 12; D: .; J: TRBJ1-2
CDR3: CASSRRDGSSGANVLTF; DNA: TGTGCCAGTAGTAGACGGGACGGTAGCTCTGGGGCCAACGTCCTGACTTTC; size: .; V: TRBV19; length: 17; D: .; J: TRBJ2-6
CDR3: CASSVDSTRGGYTF; DNA: TGTGCCAGCAGCGTCGACTCCACCAGGGGCGGCTACACCTTC; size: .; V: TRBV9; length: 14; D: .; J: TRBJ1-2
CDR3: CASSDTVANVLTF; DNA: TGTGCCAGCAGTGACACGGTTGCCAACGTCCTGACTTTC; size: .; V: TRBV6-4; length: 13; D: .; J: TRBJ2-6
CDR3: CASSSPPVAEQFF; DNA: TGTGCCAGCAGTTCCCCACCAGTAGCCGAGCAGTTCTTC; size: .; V: TRBV6-6; length: 13; D: .; J: TRBJ2-1
CDR3: CASSRDSTGELFF; DNA: TGTGCCAGCAGTCGGGACAGCACCGGGGAGCTGTTTTTT; size: .; V: TRBV28; length: 13; D: TRBD1; J: TRBJ2-2
CDR3: CASTNSGGQPQHF; DNA: TGTGCCAGCACCAATTCAGGGGGACAGCCCCAGCATTTT; size: .; V: TRBV5-5; length: 13; D: TRBD1; J: TRBJ1-5
CDR3: CASSVQGEQYF; DNA: TGCGCCAGCAGCGTACAGGGGGAGCAGTACTTC; size: .; V: TRBV5-1; length: 11; D: TRBD1; J: TRBJ2-7
CDR3: CASSVASFYNEQFF; DNA: TGTGCCAGCAGCGTAGCTTCTTTCTACAATGAGCAGTTCTTC; size: .; V: TRBV9; length: 14; D: .; J: TRBJ2-1
CDR3: CASSQTTGPKDTQYF; DNA: TGTGCCAGCTCACAAACTACAGGGCCTAAGGATACGCAGTATTTT; size: .; V: TRBV18; length: 15; D: .; J: TRBJ2-3
CDR3: CASSLTRETQYF; DNA: TGTGCCAGCAGCCTCACACGCGAGACCCAGTACTTC; size: .; V: TRBV7-2; length: 12; D: .; J: TRBJ2-5
CDR3: CASSAGFGEAFF; DNA: TGTGCCAGCAGCGCAGGGTTCGGTGAAGCTTTCTTT; size: .; V: TRBV9; length: 12; D: .; J: TRBJ1-1
CDR3: CASTGRRGFTDTQYF; DNA: TGTGCCAGCACCGGAAGGAGGGGATTCACAGATACGCAGTATTTT; size: once; V: TRBV6-4; length: 15; D: .; J: TRBJ2-3
CDR3: CASSLTWPQHF; DNA: TGTGCCAGCAGTCTCACCTGGCCCCAGCATTTT; size: .; V: TRBV28; length: 11; D: .; J: TRBJ1-5
CDR3: CASSGRLNTEAFF; DNA: TGTGCCAGCAGTGGACGGCTTAACACTGAAGCTTTCTTT; size: .; V: TRBV6-1; length: 13; D: .; J: TRBJ1-1
CDR3: CASSYSRTAHYGYTF; DNA: TGTGCCAGCAGTTACTCCCGGACAGCCCACTATGGCTACACCTTC; size: .; V: TRBV6-5; length: 15; D: .; J: TRBJ1-2
CDR3: CASSGQPNTEAFF; DNA: TGTGCCAGCTCGGGACAGCCGAACACTGAAGCTTTCTTT; size: .; V: TRBV7-9; length: 13; D: TRBD1; J: TRBJ1-1
CDR3: CASSERAQETQYF; DNA: TGTGCCAGCAGTGAAAGGGCACAAGAGACCCAGTACTTC; size: .; V: TRBV25-1; length: 13; D: .; J: TRBJ2-5
CDR3: CASSDRRDYNEQFF; DNA: TGTGCCAGCAGTGACCGCCGGGATTACAATGAGCAGTTCTTC; size: once; V: TRBV2; length: 14; D: .; J: TRBJ2-1
CDR3: CASSLEASGYNEQFF; DNA: TGTGCCAGCAGCTTAGAGGCTAGCGGTTACAATGAGCAGTTCTTC; size: .; V: TRBV11-2; length: 15; D: TRBD2; J: TRBJ2-1
CDR3: CASSRQVSSSYEQYF; DNA: TGTGCCAGCAGCCGACAGGTATCCTCCTCCTACGAGCAGTACTTC; size: .; V: TRBV7-2; length: 15; D: .; J: TRBJ2-7
CDR3: CASVPRVGNQPQHF; DNA: TGTGCCAGCGTCCCTCGGGTGGGCAATCAGCCCCAGCATTTT; size: .; V: TRBV21-1; length: 14; D: .; J: TRBJ1-5
CDR3: CASSLGGFDEQFF; DNA: TGTGCCAGCAGCCTAGGGGGGTTCGATGAGCAGTTCTTC; size: .; V: TRBV7-9; length: 13; D: .; J: TRBJ2-1
CDR3: CASSRLAGFNEQFF; DNA: TGTGCCAGCAGTAGGCTAGCGGGATTCAATGAGCAGTTCTTC; size: .; V: TRBV2; length: 14; D: TRBD2; J: TRBJ2-1
CDR3: CATTQPPGPRQNLWNTEAFF; DNA: TGTGCCACTACCCAACCCCCGGGACCCCGGCAGAATTTATGGAACACTGAAGCTTTCTTT; size: .; V: TRBV15; length: 20; D: .; J: TRBJ1-1
CDR3: CASSSSGTSGYEQYF; DNA: TGTGCCAGCAGCTCCTCCGGGACTAGCGGCTACGAGCAGTACTTC; size: .; V: TRBV7-9; length: 15; D: TRBD2; J: TRBJ2-7
CDR3: CASSVLPLGTDTQYF; DNA: TGTGCCAGCAGCGTTTTACCCCTGGGCACAGATACGCAGTATTTT; size: .; V: TRBV9; length: 15; D: .; J: TRBJ2-3
CDR3: CASSISGKETQYF; DNA: TGTGCCAGTAGTATCAGTGGAAAAGAGACCCAGTACTTC; size: .; V: TRBV19; length: 13; D: .; J: TRBJ2-5
CDR3: CASSENTGRDEPQHF; DNA: TGTGCCAGCAGTGAAAATACAGGGCGAGACGAACCCCAGCATTTT; size: .; V: TRBV2; length: 15; D: .; J: TRBJ1-5
CDR3: CASSSDSPLHF; DNA: TGTGCCAGCAGCTCGGATTCACCCCTCCACTTT; size: .; V: TRBV7-9; length: 11; D: .; J: TRBJ1-6
CDR3: CASSPGEGNGYTF; DNA: TGCGCCAGCAGCCCGGGGGAGGGTAATGGCTACACCTTC; size: .; V: TRBV5-1; length: 13; D: .; J: TRBJ1-2
CDR3: CASSLKGQGAEKLFF; DNA: TGTGCCAGCAGTTTGAAGGGACAGGGGGCTGAAAAACTGTTTTTT; size: .; V: TRBV27; length: 15; D: TRBD1; J: TRBJ1-4
CDR3: CASSLDRGDGAYEQYF; DNA: TGTGCCAGCAGCTTAGATAGGGGGGACGGAGCCTACGAGCAGTACTTC; size: .; V: TRBV11-2; length: 16; D: .; J: TRBJ2-7
CDR3: CASRPRSDGEQFF; DNA: TGTGCCAGCAGGCCCCGGTCGGATGGTGAGCAGTTCTTC; size: .; V: TRBV6-5; length: 13; D: .; J: TRBJ2-1
CDR3: CASSQDPGAYEQYF; DNA: TGTGCCAGCTCACAAGACCCAGGAGCCTACGAGCAGTACTTC; size: .; V: TRBV18; length: 14; D: .; J: TRBJ2-7
CDR3: CASSKLGARGETQYF; DNA: TGCGCCAGCAGCAAATTAGGAGCGAGGGGCGAGACCCAGTACTTC; size: .; V: TRBV4-1; length: 15; D: .; J: TRBJ2-5
CDR3: CASVRDFYGYTF; DNA: TGTGCCAGCGTTAGGGATTTCTATGGCTACACCTTC; size: .; V: TRBV6-1; length: 12; D: .; J: TRBJ1-2
CDR3: CASSLPREETQYF; DNA: TGTGCCAGCAGCTTACCCAGGGAAGAGACCCAGTACTTC; size: .; V: TRBV11-2; length: 13; D: .; J: TRBJ2-5
CDR3: CASSFWGAGELFF; DNA: TGTGCCAGCAGTTTTTGGGGTGCCGGGGAGCTGTTTTTT; size: .; V: TRBV28; length: 13; D: .; J: TRBJ2-2
CDR3: CASNRANQETQYF; DNA: TGTGCCAGCAACCGGGCCAACCAAGAGACCCAGTACTTC; size: once; V: TRBV7-9; length: 13; D: .; J: TRBJ2-5
CDR3: CASSSTSLAGVAGELFF; DNA: TGTGCCAGCAGCTCAACGTCGCTAGCGGGAGTTGCCGGGGAGCTGTTTTTT; size: .; V: TRBV27; length: 17; D: TRBD2; J: TRBJ2-2
CDR3: CATSRDIGYRNTIYF; DNA: TGTGCCACCAGCAGAGATATAGGATATAGGAACACCATATATTTT; size: .; V: TRBV15; length: 15; D: .; J: TRBJ1-3
CDR3: CASRTGVGYGYTF; DNA: TGTGCCAGCAGGACAGGGGTGGGGTATGGCTACACCTTC; size: .; V: TRBV6-1; length: 13; D: TRBD1; J: TRBJ1-2
CDR3: CASSPGLAGSRQYF; DNA: TGTGCCAGCAGTCCGGGACTAGCGGGATCACGGCAGTACTTC; size: .; V: TRBV25-1; length: 14; D: TRBD2; J: TRBJ2-7
CDR3: CASSEGGTMAEQYF; DNA: TGTGCCAGCTCAGAAGGTGGGACGATGGCCGAGCAGTACTTC; size: .; V: TRBV6-1; length: 14; D: .; J: TRBJ2-7